This entry is about one TCR beta chain. The record originates from a study of identical twins. TCRdb used MiXCR to reprocess the 5' RACE reads, holding one entry per CDR3 protein. The sample consists of roughly 720,000 distinct CDR3 sequences, about 18% of them appearing once. These same records also appear under a second study, on T cells expressing NK-cell markers. This second study says: T cells sorted in several experiments were restricted to alpha-beta TCR T cells by an anti-gamma-delta TCR antibody. For a handful of donors, the dominant NKG2C+ clonotypes made up about 1.0-7.5% of their CD8+ T cells.

The sequenced material came from PBMCs. This TCR was recovered from a woman younger than 35 in good health.

Here the CDR3 DNA reads TGTGCCAGCAGCTTTTTACTGGGGAACAAGGGGAGATACACTGAAGCTTTCTTT. The encoded protein is CASSFLLGNKGRYTEAFF. The chain uses TRBV5-6 and TRBJ1-1, with D possibly being TRBD1 (5 bases). The CDR3 runs 18 residues. V shed 2 bases and J shed 3 bases, with 23 bases lying between them. Germline V gene sequence: CDR1 SGHDT, CDR2 YYEEEE.